This T cell receptor (beta chain) was observed in a study of blood T cell repertoires in COVID-19. Study background: Sources were T cells, B-cell-depleted T cells, or PBMCs; the material itself was cDNA or gDNA.

Germline-derived CDR1 and CDR2 are SGHTA and FQGNSA. The CDR3 has 14 amino acids. V was cut by 6 bases and J by 6 bases, with 14 bases left in between. Generated by immunoSEQ multiplex PCR, the TCRdb table keeps only in-frame clones and is missing some. The sample gives about 78,000 clones, roughly 86% of which show up once; 4.5% to 6% is in the top ten. On this clone itself: The same CDR3 arises from other DNA sequences in this sample as well.

The sequence was collected from a man aged 45-65 years with active or convalescent COVID-19. V usage is TRBV7-2 and J usage is TRBJ2-2; tentative D call: TRBD2 (7 bases). Sequenced sample: peripheral blood. CDR3: CASSSRGGAGELFF. DNA of the CDR3: TGTGCCAGCAGTTCCAGGGGAGGGGCCGGGGAGCTGTTTTTT. Based on the CDR3 plus reference TRBV7-2 and TRBJ2-2, the full variable domain is GAGVSQSPSNKVTEKGKDVELRCDPISGHTALYWYRQSLGQGLEFLIYFQGNSAPDKSGLPSDRFSAERTGGSVSTLTIQRTQQEDSAVYLCASSSRGGAGELFFGEGSRLTVL.